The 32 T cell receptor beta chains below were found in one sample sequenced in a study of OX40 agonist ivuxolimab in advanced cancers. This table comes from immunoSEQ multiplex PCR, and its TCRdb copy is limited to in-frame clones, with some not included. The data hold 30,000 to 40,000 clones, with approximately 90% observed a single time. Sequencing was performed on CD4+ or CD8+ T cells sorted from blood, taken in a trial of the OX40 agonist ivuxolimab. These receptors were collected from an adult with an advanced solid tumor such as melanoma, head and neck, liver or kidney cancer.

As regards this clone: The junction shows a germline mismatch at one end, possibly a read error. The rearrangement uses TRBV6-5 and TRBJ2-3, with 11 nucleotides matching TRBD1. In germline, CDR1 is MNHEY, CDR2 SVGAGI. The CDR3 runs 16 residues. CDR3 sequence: CVSSYGDRGYTDTQYF. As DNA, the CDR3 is TGTGTCAGCAGTTACGGGGACAGGGGGTACACAGATACGCAGTATTTT.

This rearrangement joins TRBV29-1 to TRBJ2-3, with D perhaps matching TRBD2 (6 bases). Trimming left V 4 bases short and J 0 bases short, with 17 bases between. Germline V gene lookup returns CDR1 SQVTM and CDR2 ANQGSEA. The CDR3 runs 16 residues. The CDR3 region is CSVVGVAGPSTDTQYF. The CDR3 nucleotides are TGCAGCGTTGTGGGCGTTGCGGGGCCTAGCACAGATACGCAGTATTTT.

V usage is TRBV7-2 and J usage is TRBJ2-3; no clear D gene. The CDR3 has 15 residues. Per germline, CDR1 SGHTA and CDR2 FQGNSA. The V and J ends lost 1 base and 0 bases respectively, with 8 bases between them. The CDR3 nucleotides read TGTGCCAGCAGCTTAGGAGCGCATAGCACAGATACGCAGTATTTT. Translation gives CASSLGAHSTDTQYF. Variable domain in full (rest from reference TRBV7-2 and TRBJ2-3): GAGVSQSPSNKVTEKGKDVELRCDPISGHTALYWYRQSLGQGLEFLIYFQGNSAPDKSGLPSDRFSAERTGGSVSTLTIQRTQQEDSAVYLCASSLGAHSTDTQYFGPGTRLTVL.

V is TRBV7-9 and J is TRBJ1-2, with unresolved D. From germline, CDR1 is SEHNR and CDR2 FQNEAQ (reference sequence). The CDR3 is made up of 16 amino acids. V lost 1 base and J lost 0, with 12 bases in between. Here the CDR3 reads CASSLGAVPTNYGYTF. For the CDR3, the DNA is TGTGCCAGCAGCTTAGGTGCTGTCCCCACTAACTATGGCTACACCTTC.

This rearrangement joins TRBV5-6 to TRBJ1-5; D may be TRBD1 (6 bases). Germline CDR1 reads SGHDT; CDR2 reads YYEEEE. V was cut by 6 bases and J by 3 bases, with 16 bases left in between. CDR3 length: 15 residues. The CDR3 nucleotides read TGTGCCAGCACCTTCTGGGGGCACACCAATCAGCCCCAGCATTTT. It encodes CASTFWGHTNQPQHF.

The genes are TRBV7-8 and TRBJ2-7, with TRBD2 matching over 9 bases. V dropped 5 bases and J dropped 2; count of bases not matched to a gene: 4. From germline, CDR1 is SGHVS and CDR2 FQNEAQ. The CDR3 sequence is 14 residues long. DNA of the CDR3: TGTGCCAGCAGCACGAGGACTAGCGCCTACGAGCAGTACTTC. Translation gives CASSTRTSAYEQYF.

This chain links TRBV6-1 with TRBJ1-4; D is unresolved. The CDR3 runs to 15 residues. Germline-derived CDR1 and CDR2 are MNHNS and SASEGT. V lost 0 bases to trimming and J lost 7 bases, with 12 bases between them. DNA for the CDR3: TGTGCCAGCAGTGAAGCGGCGACACCTGGTGAAAAACTGTTTTTT. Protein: CASSEAATPGEKLFF.

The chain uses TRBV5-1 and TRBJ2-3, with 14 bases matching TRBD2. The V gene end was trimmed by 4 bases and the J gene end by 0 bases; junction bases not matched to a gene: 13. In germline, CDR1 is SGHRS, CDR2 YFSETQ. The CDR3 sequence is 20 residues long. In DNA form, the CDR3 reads TGCGCCAGCAGCCCTATGGGACTAGCGGGAGTTGTGGTGAGCACAGATACGCAGTATTTT. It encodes CASSPMGLAGVVVSTDTQYF.

The CDR3 nucleotides read TGCGCCAGCAGCTTGGACCAAGCCAAAAACATTCAGTACTTC. Its translation: CASSLDQAKNIQYF. This chain connects TRBV5-1 to TRBJ2-4; the D is unclear. The CDR3 is 14 amino acids. Germline CDR1 and CDR2: SGHRS and YFSETQ. V lost 0 bases to trimming and J lost 0 bases, with 4 bases between them.

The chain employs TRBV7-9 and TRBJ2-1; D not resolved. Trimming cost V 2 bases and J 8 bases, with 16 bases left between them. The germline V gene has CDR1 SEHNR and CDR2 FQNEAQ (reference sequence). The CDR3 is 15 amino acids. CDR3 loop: CASSLRAVGGDEQFF. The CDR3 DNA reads TGTGCCAGCAGCTTACGGGCGGTCGGTGGGGATGAGCAGTTCTTC.

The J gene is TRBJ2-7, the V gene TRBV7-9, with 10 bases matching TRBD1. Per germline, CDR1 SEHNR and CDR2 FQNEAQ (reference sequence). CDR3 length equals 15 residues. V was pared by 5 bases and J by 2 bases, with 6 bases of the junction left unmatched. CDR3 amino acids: CASSLGQGITYEQYF. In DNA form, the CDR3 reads TGTGCCAGCAGCCTGGGACAGGGGATAACCTACGAGCAGTACTTC. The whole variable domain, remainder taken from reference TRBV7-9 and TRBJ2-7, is DTGVSQNPRHKITKRGQNVTFRCDPISEHNRLYWYRQTLGQGPEFLTYFQNEAQLEKSRLLSDRFSAERPKGSFSTLEIQRTEQGDSAMYLCASSLGQGITYEQYFGPGTRLTVT.

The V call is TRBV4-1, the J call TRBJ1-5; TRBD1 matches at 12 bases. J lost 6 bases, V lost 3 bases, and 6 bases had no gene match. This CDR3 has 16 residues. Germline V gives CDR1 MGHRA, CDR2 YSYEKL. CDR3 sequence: CASSQTGTGGGQPQHF. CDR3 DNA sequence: TGCGCCAGCAGCCAGACCGGGACAGGGGGCGGTCAGCCCCAGCATTTT.

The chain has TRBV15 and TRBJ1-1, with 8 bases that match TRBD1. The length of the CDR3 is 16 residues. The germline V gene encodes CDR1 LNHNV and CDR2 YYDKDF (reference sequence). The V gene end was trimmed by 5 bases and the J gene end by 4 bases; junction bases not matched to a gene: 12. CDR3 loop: CATSVETGVPSTEAFF. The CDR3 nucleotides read TGTGCCACCAGCGTCGAGACAGGGGTACCGAGCACTGAAGCTTTCTTT.

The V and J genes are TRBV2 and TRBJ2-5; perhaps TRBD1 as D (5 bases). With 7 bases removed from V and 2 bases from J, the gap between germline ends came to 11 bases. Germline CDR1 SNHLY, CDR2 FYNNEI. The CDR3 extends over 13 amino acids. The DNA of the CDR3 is TGTGCCAGCACGACAGAATTTCAAGAGACCCAGTACTTC. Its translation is CASTTEFQETQYF.

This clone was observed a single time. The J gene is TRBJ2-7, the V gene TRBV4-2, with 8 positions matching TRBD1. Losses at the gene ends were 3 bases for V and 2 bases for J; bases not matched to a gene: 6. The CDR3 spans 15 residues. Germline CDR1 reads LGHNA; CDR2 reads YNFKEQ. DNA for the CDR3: TGTGCCAGCAGCCAGACCGGGACAGGAGCCTACGAGCAGTACTTC. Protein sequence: CASSQTGTGAYEQYF.

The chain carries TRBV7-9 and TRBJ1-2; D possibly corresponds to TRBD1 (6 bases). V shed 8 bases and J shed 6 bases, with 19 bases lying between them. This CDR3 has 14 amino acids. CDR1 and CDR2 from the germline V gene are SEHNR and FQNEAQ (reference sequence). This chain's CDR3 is CASHSGAGAHGYTF. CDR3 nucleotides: TGTGCCAGCCACTCCGGGGCAGGGGCGCATGGCTACACCTTC. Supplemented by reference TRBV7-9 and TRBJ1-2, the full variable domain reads DTGVSQNPRHKITKRGQNVTFRCDPISEHNRLYWYRQTLGQGPEFLTYFQNEAQLEKSRLLSDRFSAERPKGSFSTLEIQRTEQGDSAMYLCASHSGAGAHGYTFGSGTRLTVV.

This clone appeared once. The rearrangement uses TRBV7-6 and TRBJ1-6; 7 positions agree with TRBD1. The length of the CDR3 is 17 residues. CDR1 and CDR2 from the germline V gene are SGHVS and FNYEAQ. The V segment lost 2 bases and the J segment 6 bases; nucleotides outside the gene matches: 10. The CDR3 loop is CASSLMDETGSNSPLHF. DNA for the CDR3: TGTGCCAGCAGCTTAATGGACGAGACAGGGTCTAATTCACCCCTCCACTTT.

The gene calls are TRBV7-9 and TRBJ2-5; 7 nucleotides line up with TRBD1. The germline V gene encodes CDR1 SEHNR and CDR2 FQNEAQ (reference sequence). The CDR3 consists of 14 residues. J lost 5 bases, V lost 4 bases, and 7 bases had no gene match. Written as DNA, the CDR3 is TGTGCCAGCAGCTCCCGACAGGGACAGGAGACCCAGTACTTC. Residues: CASSSRQGQETQYF. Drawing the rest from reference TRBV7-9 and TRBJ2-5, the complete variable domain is DTGVSQNPRHKITKRGQNVTFRCDPISEHNRLYWYRQTLGQGPEFLTYFQNEAQLEKSRLLSDRFSAERPKGSFSTLEIQRTEQGDSAMYLCASSSRQGQETQYFGPGTRLLVL.

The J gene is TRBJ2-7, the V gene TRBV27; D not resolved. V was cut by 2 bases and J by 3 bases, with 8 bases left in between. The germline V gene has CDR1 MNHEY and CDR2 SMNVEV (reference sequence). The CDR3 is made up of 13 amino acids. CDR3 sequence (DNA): TGTGCCAGCAGTTTAGGGCAGAACTACGAGCAGTACTTC. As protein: CASSLGQNYEQYF.

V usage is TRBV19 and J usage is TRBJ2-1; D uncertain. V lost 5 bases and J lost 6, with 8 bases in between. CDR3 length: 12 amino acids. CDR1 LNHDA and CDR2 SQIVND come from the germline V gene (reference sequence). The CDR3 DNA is TGTGCCAGTAGTGTTGGGTCCAATGAGCAGTTCTTC. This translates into CASSVGSNEQFF.

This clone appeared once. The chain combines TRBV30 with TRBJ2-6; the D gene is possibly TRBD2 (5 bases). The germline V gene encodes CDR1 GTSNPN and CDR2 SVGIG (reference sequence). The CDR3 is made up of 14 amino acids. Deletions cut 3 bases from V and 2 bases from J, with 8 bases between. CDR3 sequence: CAWSHGAGANVLTF. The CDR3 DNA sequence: TGTGCCTGGAGCCACGGGGCTGGGGCCAACGTCCTGACTTTC.

The CDR3 sequence is CASSFGQGNTEAFF. The CDR3 DNA reads TGTGCCAGCAGCTTCGGACAGGGTAACACTGAAGCTTTCTTT. This chain uses TRBV11-2 with TRBJ1-1, with 8 bases that match TRBD1. The V and J ends lost 3 bases and 2 bases, in that order; junction bases with no gene match: 2. CDR1 is SGHAT and CDR2 is FQNNGV in the germline V gene. This CDR3 contains 14 residues. Together with reference TRBV11-2 and TRBJ1-1, the CDR3 gives the full variable domain: EAGVAQSPRYKIIEKRQSVAFWCNPISGHATLYWYQQILGQGPKLLIQFQNNGVVDDSQLPKDRFSAERLKGVDSTLKIQPAKLEDSAVYLCASSFGQGNTEAFFGQGTRLTVV.

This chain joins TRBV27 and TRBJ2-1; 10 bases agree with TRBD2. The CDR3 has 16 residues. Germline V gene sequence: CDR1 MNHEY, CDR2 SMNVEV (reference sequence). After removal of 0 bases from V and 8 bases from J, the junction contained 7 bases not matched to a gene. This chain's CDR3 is CASSLSGLAGVYEQFF. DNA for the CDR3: TGTGCCAGCAGTTTATCTGGGCTAGCGGGAGTATATGAGCAGTTCTTC.

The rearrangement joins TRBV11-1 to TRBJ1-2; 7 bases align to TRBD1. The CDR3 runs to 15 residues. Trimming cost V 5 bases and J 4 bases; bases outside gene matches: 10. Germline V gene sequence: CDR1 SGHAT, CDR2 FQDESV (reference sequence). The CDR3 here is CASSTATGAGYGYTF. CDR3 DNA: TGTGCCAGCAGCACCGCCACAGGGGCGGGCTATGGCTACACCTTC.

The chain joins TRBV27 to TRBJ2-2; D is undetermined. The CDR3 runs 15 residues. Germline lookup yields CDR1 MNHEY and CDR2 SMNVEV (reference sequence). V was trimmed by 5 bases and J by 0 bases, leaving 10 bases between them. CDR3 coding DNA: TGTGCCAGCAGTCCCATTAGTGCGAACACCGGGGAGCTGTTTTTT. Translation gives CASSPISANTGELFF.

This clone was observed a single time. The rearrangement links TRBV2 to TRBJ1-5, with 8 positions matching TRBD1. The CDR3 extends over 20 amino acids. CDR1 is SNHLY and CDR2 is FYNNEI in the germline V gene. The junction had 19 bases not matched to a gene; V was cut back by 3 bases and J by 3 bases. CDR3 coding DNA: TGTGCCAGCAGTGACGATGTACGTGGCCTGGACAGGGCTAACAATCAGCCCCAGCATTTT. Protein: CASSDDVRGLDRANNQPQHF.

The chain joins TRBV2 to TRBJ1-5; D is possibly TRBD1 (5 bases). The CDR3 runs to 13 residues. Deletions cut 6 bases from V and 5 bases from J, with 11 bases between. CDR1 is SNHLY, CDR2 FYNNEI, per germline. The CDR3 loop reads CASSGGFDQPQHF. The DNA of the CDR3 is TGTGCCAGCAGCGGGGGATTCGATCAGCCCCAGCATTTT.

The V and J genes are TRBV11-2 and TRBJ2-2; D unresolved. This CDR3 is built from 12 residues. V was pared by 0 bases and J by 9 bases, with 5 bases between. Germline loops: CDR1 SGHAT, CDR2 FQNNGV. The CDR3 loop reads CASSLDGRELFF. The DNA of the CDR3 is TGTGCCAGCAGCTTAGATGGCCGGGAGCTGTTTTTT. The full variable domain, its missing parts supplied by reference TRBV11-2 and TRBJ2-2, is EAGVAQSPRYKIIEKRQSVAFWCNPISGHATLYWYQQILGQGPKLLIQFQNNGVVDDSQLPKDRFSAERLKGVDSTLKIQPAKLEDSAVYLCASSLDGRELFFGEGSRLTVL.

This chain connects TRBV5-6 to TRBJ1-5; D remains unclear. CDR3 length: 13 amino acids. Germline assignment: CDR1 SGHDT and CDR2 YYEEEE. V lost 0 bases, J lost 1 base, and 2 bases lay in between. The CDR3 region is CASSLGSNQPQHF. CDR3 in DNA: TGTGCCAGCAGCTTGGGAAGCAATCAGCCCCAGCATTTT. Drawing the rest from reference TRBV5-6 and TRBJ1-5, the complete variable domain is DAGVTQSPTHLIKTRGQQVTLRCSPKSGHDTVSWYQQALGQGPQFIFQYYEEEERQRGNFPDRFSGHQFPNYSSELNVNALLLGDSALYLCASSLGSNQPQHFGDGTRLSIL.

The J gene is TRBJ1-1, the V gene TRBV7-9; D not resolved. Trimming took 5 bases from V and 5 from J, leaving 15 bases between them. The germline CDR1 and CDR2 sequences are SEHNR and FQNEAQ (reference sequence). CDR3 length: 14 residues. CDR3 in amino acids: CASSTSLAGTEAFF. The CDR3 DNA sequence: TGTGCCAGCAGCACGTCCCTGGCTGGGACTGAAGCTTTCTTT. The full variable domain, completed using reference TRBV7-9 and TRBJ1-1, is DTGVSQNPRHKITKRGQNVTFRCDPISEHNRLYWYRQTLGQGPEFLTYFQNEAQLEKSRLLSDRFSAERPKGSFSTLEIQRTEQGDSAMYLCASSTSLAGTEAFFGQGTRLTVV.

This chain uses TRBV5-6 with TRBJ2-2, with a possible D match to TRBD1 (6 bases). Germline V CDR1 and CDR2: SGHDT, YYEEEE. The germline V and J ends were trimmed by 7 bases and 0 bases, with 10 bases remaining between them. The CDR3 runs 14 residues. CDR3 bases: TGTGCCAGCCTGGACAGATCGAACACCGGGGAGCTGTTTTTT. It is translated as CASLDRSNTGELFF.

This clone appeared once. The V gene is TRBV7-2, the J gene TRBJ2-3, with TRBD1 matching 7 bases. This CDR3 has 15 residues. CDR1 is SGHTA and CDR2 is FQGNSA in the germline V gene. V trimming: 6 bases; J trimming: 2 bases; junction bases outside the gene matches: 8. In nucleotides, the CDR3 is TGTGCCAGCAGGGATCACAGGGGCCTCACAGATACGCAGTATTTT. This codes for CASRDHRGLTDTQYF.